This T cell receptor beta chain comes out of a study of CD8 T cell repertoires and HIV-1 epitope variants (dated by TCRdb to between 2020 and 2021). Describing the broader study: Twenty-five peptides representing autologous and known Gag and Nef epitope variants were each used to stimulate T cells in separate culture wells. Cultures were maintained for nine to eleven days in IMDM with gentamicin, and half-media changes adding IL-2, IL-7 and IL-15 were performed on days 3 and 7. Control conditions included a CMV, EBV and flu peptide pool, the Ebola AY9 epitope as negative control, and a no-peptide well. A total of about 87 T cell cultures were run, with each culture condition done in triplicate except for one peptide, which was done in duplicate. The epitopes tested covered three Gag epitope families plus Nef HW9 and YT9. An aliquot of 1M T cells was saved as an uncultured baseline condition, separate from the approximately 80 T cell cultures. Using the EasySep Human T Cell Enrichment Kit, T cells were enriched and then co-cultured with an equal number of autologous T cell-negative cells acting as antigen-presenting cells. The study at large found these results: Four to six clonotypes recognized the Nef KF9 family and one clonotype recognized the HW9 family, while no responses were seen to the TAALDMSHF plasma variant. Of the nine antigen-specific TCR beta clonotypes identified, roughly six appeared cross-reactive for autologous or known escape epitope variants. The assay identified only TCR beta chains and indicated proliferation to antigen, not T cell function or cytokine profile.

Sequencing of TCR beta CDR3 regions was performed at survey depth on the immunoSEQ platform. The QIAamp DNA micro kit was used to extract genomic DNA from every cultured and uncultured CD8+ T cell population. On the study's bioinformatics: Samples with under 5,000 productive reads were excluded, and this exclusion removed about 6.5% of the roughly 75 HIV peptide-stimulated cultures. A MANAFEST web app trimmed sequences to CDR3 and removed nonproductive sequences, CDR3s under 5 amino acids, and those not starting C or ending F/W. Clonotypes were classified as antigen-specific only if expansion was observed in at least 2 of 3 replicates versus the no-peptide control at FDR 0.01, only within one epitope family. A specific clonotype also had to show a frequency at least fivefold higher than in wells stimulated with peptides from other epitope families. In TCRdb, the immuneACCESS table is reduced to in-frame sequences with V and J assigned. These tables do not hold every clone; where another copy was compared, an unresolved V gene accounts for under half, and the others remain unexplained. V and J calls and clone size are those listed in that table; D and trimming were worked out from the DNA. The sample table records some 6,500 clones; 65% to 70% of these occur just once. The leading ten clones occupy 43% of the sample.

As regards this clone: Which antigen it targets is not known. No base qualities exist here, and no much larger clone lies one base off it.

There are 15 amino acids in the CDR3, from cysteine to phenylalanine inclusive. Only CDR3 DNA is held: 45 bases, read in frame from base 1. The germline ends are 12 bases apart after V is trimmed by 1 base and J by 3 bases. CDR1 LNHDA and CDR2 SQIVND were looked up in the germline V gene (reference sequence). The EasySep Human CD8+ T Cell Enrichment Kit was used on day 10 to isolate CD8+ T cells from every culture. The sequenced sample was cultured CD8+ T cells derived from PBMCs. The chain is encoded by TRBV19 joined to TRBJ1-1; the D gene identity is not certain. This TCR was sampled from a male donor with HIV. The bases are TGTGCCAGTAGTATAGGTCTACGGGGATACACTGAAGCTTTCTTT. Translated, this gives CASSIGLRGYTEAFF.